This T cell receptor (beta chain) was profiled in a study of shared clonotypes between healthy human individuals. Turning to this clone: In the same sample, other DNA sequences code for this CDR3.

CDR1 and CDR2 (germline): SGHTA, FQGNSA. CDR3 size: 16 residues. Trimming at V came to 1 base and at J to 4 bases, leaving 3 bases not matched to a gene. The repertoire was sequenced with immunoSEQ multiplex PCR; TCRdb's copy has only in-frame clones and lacks some. The sample yields some 2,500,000 clones, roughly 92% seen once. The TCR originated in a young man in good health. Some clones in this sample may be carry-over from other donors' samples. The sequencing input was naive CD4+ T cells from PBMCs. Subset defined: CD45RA+ positively selected. The chain joins TRBV7-2 to TRBJ1-5; 11 bases are a match to TRBD1. The CDR3 sequence: CASSLVGTGGNQPQHF. CDR3 bases: TGTGCCAGCAGCTTAGTAGGGACAGGGGGAAATCAGCCCCAGCATTTT.